This T cell receptor (beta chain) was profiled in a study of control samples from healthy donors and cancer patients. Libraries were prepared by immunoSEQ multiplex PCR; TCRdb keeps only in-frame clonotypes and omits some of them. The sample has over 150,000 clones; around 93% are singletons. The germline V gene has CDR1 GTSNPN and CDR2 SVGIG (reference sequence). Trimming took 5 bases from V and 2 from J; bases not matched to a gene: 0. This CDR3 is built from 13 residues. The genes are TRBV30 and TRBJ1-5; TRBD1 agrees at 10 bases. This TCR derives from a man younger than 35 in good health. Sequenced material: blood. The CDR3 DNA reads TGTGCCTGGGGGACAGGGGGCAATCAGCCCCAGCATTTT. Amino acid sequence: CAWGTGGNQPQHF.